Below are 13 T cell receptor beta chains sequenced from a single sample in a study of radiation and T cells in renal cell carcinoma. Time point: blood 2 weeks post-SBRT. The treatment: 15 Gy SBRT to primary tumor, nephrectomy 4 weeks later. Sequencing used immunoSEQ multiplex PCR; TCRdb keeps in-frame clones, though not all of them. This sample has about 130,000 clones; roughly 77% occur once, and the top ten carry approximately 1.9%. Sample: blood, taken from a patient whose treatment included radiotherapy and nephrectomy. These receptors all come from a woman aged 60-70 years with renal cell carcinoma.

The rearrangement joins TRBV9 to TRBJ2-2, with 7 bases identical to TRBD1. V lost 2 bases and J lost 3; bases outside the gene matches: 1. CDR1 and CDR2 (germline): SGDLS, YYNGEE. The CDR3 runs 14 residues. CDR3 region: CASSVDRDTGELFF. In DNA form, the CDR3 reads TGTGCCAGCAGCGTCGACAGGGACACCGGGGAGCTGTTTTTT.

CDR3 in DNA: TGCGCCAGCGTTCCGGGACCCAAGATCACCGGGGAGCTGTTTTTT. Translation: CASVPGPKITGELFF. The rearrangement uses TRBV5-1 and TRBJ2-2; D could derive from TRBD1 or TRBD2 (5 bases each). Germline lookup yields CDR1 SGHRS and CDR2 YFSETQ. This CDR3 has 15 amino acids. V was shortened by 7 bases and J by 4 bases, with 17 bases between the two germline ends.

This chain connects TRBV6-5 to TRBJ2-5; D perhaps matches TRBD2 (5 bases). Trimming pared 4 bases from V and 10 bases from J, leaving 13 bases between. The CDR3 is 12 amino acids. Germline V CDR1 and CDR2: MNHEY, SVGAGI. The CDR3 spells CASSSRPGNQYF. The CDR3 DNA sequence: TGTGCCAGCAGTTCTCGACCGGGAAACCAGTACTTC.

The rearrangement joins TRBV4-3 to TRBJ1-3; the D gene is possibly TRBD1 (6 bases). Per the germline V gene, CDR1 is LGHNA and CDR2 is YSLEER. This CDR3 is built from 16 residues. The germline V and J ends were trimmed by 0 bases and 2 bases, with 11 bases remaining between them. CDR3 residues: CASSQDAGAAGNTIYF. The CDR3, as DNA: TGCGCCAGCAGCCAAGATGCAGGGGCGGCTGGAAACACCATATATTTT.

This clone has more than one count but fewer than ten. The CDR3 protein is CASSWDAGQPQHF. The CDR3 nucleotides are TGTGCCAGCAGCTGGGACGCGGGACAGCCCCAGCATTTT. The chain recombines TRBV6-5 with TRBJ1-5; D perhaps matches TRBD1 (5 bases). Trimming took off 6 bases at V and 7 bases at J, with 13 bases between the two ends. The CDR3 loop spans 13 amino acids. Per germline, CDR1 MNHEY and CDR2 SVGAGI.

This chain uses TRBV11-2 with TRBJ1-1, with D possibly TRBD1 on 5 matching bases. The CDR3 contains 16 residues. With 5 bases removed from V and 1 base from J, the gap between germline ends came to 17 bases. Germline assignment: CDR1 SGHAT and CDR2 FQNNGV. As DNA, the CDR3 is TGTGCCAGCAGCGGTTTGCCGGGACGTCAGAACACTGAAGCTTTCTTT. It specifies CASSGLPGRQNTEAFF.

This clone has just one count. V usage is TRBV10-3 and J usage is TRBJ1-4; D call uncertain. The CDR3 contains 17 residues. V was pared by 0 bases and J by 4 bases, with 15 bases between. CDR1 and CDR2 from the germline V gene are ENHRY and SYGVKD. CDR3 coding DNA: TGTGCCATCAGTGAGTCCTACGGCGAGGCCTATAATGAAAAACTGTTTTTT. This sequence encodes CAISESYGEAYNEKLFF.

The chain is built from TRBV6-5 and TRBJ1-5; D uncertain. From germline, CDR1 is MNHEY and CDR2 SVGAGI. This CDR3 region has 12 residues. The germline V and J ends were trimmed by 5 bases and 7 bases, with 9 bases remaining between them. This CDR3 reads CASSPLGQPQHF. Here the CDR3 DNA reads TGTGCCAGCAGTCCCCTCGGACAGCCCCAGCATTTT.

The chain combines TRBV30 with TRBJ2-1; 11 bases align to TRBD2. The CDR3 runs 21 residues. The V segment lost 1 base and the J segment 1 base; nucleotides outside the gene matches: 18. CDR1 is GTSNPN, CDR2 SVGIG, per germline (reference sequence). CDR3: CAWSGRTGLAGGPPSYNEQFF. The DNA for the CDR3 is TGTGCCTGGAGTGGCAGGACGGGGCTAGCGGGGGGCCCCCCATCCTACAATGAGCAGTTCTTC.

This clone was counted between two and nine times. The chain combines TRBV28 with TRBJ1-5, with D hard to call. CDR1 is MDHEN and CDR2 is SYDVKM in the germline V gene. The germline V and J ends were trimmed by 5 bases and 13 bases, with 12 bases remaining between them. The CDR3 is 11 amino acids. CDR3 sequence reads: CASSKPGPQHF. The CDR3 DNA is TGTGCCAGCAGTAAGCCTGGGCCGCAGCATTTT.

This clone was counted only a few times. The CDR3 DNA reads TGTGCCAGCAGCGTAGCAGGGACCACCGGGGAGCTGTTTTTT. It encodes CASSVAGTTGELFF. The genes are TRBV9 and TRBJ2-2; TRBD1 or TRBD2 may be the D gene (5 bases each). Trimming shortened V by 0 bases and J by 4 bases, and 7 bases separated the two germline ends. This CDR3 is 14 amino acids long. The germline V gene has CDR1 SGDLS and CDR2 YYNGEE.

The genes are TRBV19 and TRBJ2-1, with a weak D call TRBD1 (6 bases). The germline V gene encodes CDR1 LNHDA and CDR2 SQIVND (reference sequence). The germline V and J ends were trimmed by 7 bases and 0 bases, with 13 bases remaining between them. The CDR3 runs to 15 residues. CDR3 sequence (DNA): TGTGCCAGTATCCGTGGACAGAGCTCCTACAATGAGCAGTTCTTC. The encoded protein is CASIRGQSSYNEQFF.

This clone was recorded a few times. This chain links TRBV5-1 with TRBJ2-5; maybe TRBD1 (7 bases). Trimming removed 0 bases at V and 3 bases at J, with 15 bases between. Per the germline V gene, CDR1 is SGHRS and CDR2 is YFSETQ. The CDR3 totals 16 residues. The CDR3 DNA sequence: TGCGCCAGCAGCTTGGCGGGGCGCGGGACAGAAGAGACCCAGTACTTC. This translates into CASSLAGRGTEETQYF.